The 28 T cell receptor beta chains below all came from one sample that was sequenced in a study of blood T cell repertoires in COVID-19. Sequenced by immunoSEQ multiplex PCR; TCRdb stores in-frame clones only, minus some. Here the sample spans about 70,000 clones, approximately 80% being singletons. Sequencing was carried out using peripheral blood. The origin of the receptors is a woman aged 70-85 years with acute or convalescent COVID-19.

The V call is TRBV10-3, the J call TRBJ1-5; D is undetermined. Trimming pared 0 bases from V and 10 bases from J, leaving 10 bases between. This CDR3 comprises 13 residues. Germline assignment: CDR1 ENHRY and CDR2 SYGVKD. This CDR3 reads CAISESTAEPQHF. The CDR3 nucleotides are TGTGCCATCAGTGAGTCGACTGCGGAACCCCAGCATTTT.

V gene TRBV19 combines with J gene TRBJ2-2; D ambiguous. Germline-derived CDR1 and CDR2 are LNHDA and SQIVND (reference sequence). The CDR3 contains 14 residues. The V end lost 0 bases, the J end lost 6 bases, and 8 bases lay between the germline ends. The CDR3 loop is CASSIDGGPGELFF. The CDR3 DNA follows: TGTGCCAGTAGTATAGATGGCGGTCCCGGGGAGCTGTTTTTT.

This sequence joins TRBV6-2 or TRBV6-3 and TRBJ2-7, with a possible D match to TRBD2 (6 bases). The V end lost 2 bases, the J end lost 6 bases, and 17 bases lay between the germline ends. The CDR3 contains 15 residues. CDR1 MNHEY and CDR2 SVGEGT come from the germline V gene. The CDR3: CASSYHQEGRREQYF. CDR3 bases: TGTGCCAGCAGTTACCACCAGGAGGGTCGACGCGAGCAGTACTTC.

The chain couples TRBV7-2 to TRBJ2-1; TRBD1 matches 10 bases. Losses at the gene ends were 5 bases for V and 10 bases for J; bases not matched to a gene: 11. Germline CDR1 reads SGHTA; CDR2 reads FQGNSA. This CDR3 has 15 amino acids. The CDR3 DNA sequence: TGTGCCAGCAGCCCGGCGGGGACAGGGGTAAGCGAGCAGTTCTTC. This sequence encodes CASSPAGTGVSEQFF.

This clone was seen a few times. The gene calls are TRBV6-2 or TRBV6-3 and TRBJ2-7; 7 positions agree with TRBD2. Germline CDR1 and CDR2: MNHEY and SVGEGT. Trimming at V came to 5 bases and at J to 4 bases, leaving 11 bases not matched to a gene. The CDR3 sequence is 15 residues long. This CDR3 is CASSTPMKGGYEQYF. The CDR3 DNA reads TGTGCCAGCAGTACCCCAATGAAGGGAGGGTACGAGCAGTACTTC.

This chain connects TRBV4-3 to TRBJ1-4; TRBD1 matches at 8 bases. Germline-derived CDR1 and CDR2 are LGHNA and YSLEER. The CDR3 spans 16 residues. The V segment lost 4 bases and the J segment 8 bases; nucleotides outside the gene matches: 12. CDR3 in amino acids: CASSPDPGTGGEKLFF. CDR3 coding DNA: TGCGCCAGCAGCCCCGACCCCGGGACAGGAGGGGAAAAACTGTTTTTT.

CDR3 DNA sequence: TGTGCCAGCAGTGAGACGGGACTACGAACCGGGGAGCTGTTTTTT. Translated, it gives CASSETGLRTGELFF. This chain joins TRBV2 and TRBJ2-2, with 7 bases that match TRBD2. The CDR3 consists of 15 residues. Trimming removed 3 bases from V and 5 bases from J; junction bases left unmatched: 6. Germline V gene lookup returns CDR1 SNHLY and CDR2 FYNNEI. Based on the CDR3 plus reference TRBV2 and TRBJ2-2, the full variable domain is EPEVTQTPSHQVTQMGQEVILRCVPISNHLYFYWYRQILGQKVEFLVSFYNNEISEKSEIFDDQFSVERPDGSNFTLKIRSTKLEDSAMYFCASSETGLRTGELFFGEGSRLTVL.

A few counts support this clone. V is TRBV4-1 and J is TRBJ2-3, with 12 bases fitting TRBD2. V lost 4 bases, J lost 4 bases, and 6 bases stayed unmatched. Germline-derived CDR1 and CDR2 are MGHRA and YSYEKL. The CDR3 loop spans 16 amino acids. In DNA, the CDR3 is TGCGCCAGCAGCCGAGCCGGACTAGCGGGGCCAGATACGCAGTATTTT. Protein sequence: CASSRAGLAGPDTQYF.

In this sample, this clone turned up once. This sequence joins TRBV7-2 and TRBJ2-2, with D perhaps matching TRBD1 (6 bases). V shed 5 bases and J shed 6 bases, with 16 bases lying between them. Germline CDR1 SGHTA, CDR2 FQGNSA. This CDR3 comprises 15 residues. Here the CDR3 reads CASSPGLGAAGELFF. The DNA of the CDR3 is TGTGCCAGCAGCCCTGGCCTGGGGGCAGCCGGGGAGCTGTTTTTT. The variable domain in full, completed from reference TRBV7-2 and TRBJ2-2, reads GAGVSQSPSNKVTEKGKDVELRCDPISGHTALYWYRQSLGQGLEFLIYFQGNSAPDKSGLPSDRFSAERTGGSVSTLTIQRTQQEDSAVYLCASSPGLGAAGELFFGEGSRLTVL.

The chain uses TRBV19 and TRBJ2-2, with D possibly matching TRBD1 (5 bases). Germline CDR1 reads LNHDA; CDR2 reads SQIVND (reference sequence). The CDR3 runs 14 residues. Between the trimmed V and J ends, which lost 4 bases and 0 bases, there was a span of 6 bases. The CDR3 spells CASSRGANTGELFF. The CDR3 region has the DNA TGTGCCAGTAGTAGGGGCGCGAACACCGGGGAGCTGTTTTTT.

This chain links TRBV4-3 with TRBJ2-5, with a weak D call TRBD2 (5 bases). The CDR3 is made up of 16 amino acids. Trimming pared 3 bases from V and 2 bases from J, leaving 16 bases between. CDR1 LGHNA and CDR2 YSLEER come from the germline V gene. The CDR3 sequence: CASSQRAMADQETQYF. CDR3 coding DNA: TGCGCCAGCAGCCAGAGGGCGATGGCAGATCAAGAGACCCAGTACTTC.

Concerning this clone itself: The sample contains more than one DNA sequence encoding this CDR3. The rearrangement links TRBV6-2 or TRBV6-3 to TRBJ2-7; D is perhaps TRBD1 (5 bases). This CDR3 is 12 amino acids long. The germline CDR1 and CDR2 sequences are MNHEY and SVGEGT. V shed 5 bases and J shed 3 bases, with 8 bases lying between them. CDR3: CASSATGYEQYF. As DNA, the CDR3 is TGTGCCAGCAGTGCAACAGGCTACGAGCAGTACTTC.

The chain employs TRBV19 and TRBJ1-5; 9 nucleotides agree with TRBD1. The CDR3 length is 15 residues. V dropped 3 bases and J dropped 4; count of bases not matched to a gene: 4. CDR1 is LNHDA and CDR2 is SQIVND in the germline V gene (reference sequence). CDR3 sequence reads: CASSIVTGGNQPQHF. The CDR3 DNA sequence: TGTGCCAGTAGTATCGTGACAGGGGGTAATCAGCCCCAGCATTTT.

This clone was detected only a few times. The chain links TRBV3-1 (or the pseudogene TRBV3-2) to TRBJ1-1, with TRBD1 as a possible D gene (6 bases). The CDR3 spans 16 residues. The germline V and J ends were trimmed by 3 bases and 0 bases, with 14 bases remaining between them. Germline V gene data show CDR1 as LGHDT and CDR2 as YNNKEL (reference sequence). This CDR3 is CASSHPGAQMNTEAFF. Here the CDR3 DNA reads TGTGCCAGCAGCCACCCAGGGGCGCAAATGAACACTGAAGCTTTCTTT.

V and J are TRBV7-3 and TRBJ1-1, with TRBD1 matching over 7 bases. The CDR3 consists of 15 residues. The germline gives CDR1 SGHTA, CDR2 FQGTGA. V lost 2 bases and J lost 10; bases outside the gene matches: 13. The CDR3 region is CASSLYGGGASGAFF. The CDR3 DNA sequence: TGTGCCAGCAGCTTATACGGAGGGGGCGCATCGGGAGCTTTCTTT. The full variable domain, in which reference TRBV7-3 and TRBJ1-1 provide the parts outside the CDR3, is GAGVSQTPSNKVTEKGKYVELRCDPISGHTALYWYRQSLGQGPEFLIYFQGTGAADDSGLPNDRFFAVRPEGSVSTLKIQRTERGDSAVYLCASSLYGGGASGAFFGQGTRLTVV.

The rearrangement uses TRBV5-5 and TRBJ1-4; 9 nucleotides agree with TRBD1. The trim removed 0 bases at V and 8 bases at J, leaving 5 bases unmatched. In germline, CDR1 is SGHKS, CDR2 YYEKEE (reference sequence). This CDR3 has 15 amino acids. DNA of the CDR3: TGTGCCAGCAGCTTGGCCGGGACAGGGCAAGAAAAACTGTTTTTT. Protein product: CASSLAGTGQEKLFF.

The rearrangement joins TRBV20-1 to TRBJ1-1, with D hard to call. The CDR3 runs 11 residues. Per the germline V gene, CDR1 is DFQATT and CDR2 is SNEGSKA (reference sequence). With 3 bases removed from V and 10 bases from J, the gap between germline ends came to 12 bases. As DNA, the CDR3 is TGCAGTGCTAGTTACAGTGCCTCAGCTTTCTTT. Its protein product is CSASYSASAFF.

V usage is TRBV30 and J usage is TRBJ1-5; D perhaps matches TRBD1 (5 bases). CDR1 is GTSNPN and CDR2 is SVGIG in the germline V gene (reference sequence). The CDR3 has 13 amino acids. The V end was cut by 1 base, the J end by 9 bases, with 13 bases between. CDR3 region: CAWSGQGTGPQHF. As DNA, the CDR3 is TGTGCCTGGAGTGGGCAGGGTACGGGGCCCCAGCATTTT.

The chain employs TRBV4-1 and TRBJ2-1, with 8 positions matching TRBD2. V dropped 0 bases and J dropped 0; count of bases not matched to a gene: 4. CDR3 length equals 17 residues. CDR1 and CDR2 (germline): MGHRA, YSYEKL. The CDR3 here is CASSQESLAGSYNEQFF. For the CDR3, the DNA is TGCGCCAGCAGCCAAGAGAGTCTAGCGGGCTCCTACAATGAGCAGTTCTTC.

The chain has TRBV6-5 and TRBJ2-2, with D uncertain. Germline assignment: CDR1 MNHEY and CDR2 SVGAGI. The CDR3 is made up of 11 amino acids. The V gene lost 4 bases and the J gene lost 7 bases, with 4 bases spanning the gap. CDR3 DNA sequence: TGTGCCAGCAGTTCGGTCGGGGAGCTGTTTTTT. Translated, it gives CASSSVGELFF.

This clone was seen a single time. CDR3 in DNA: TGTGCCAGTAGTCCGGGACTAGCGGGACTCTACAATGAGCAGTTCTTC. It is translated as CASSPGLAGLYNEQFF. The J gene is TRBJ2-1, the V gene TRBV19, with 13 bases fitting TRBD2. Germline V gene lookup returns CDR1 LNHDA and CDR2 SQIVND (reference sequence). The CDR3 sequence is 16 residues long. Germline trimming cut 5 bases from V and 3 bases from J; bases unmatched to any gene: 4.

The gene calls are TRBV27 and TRBJ1-2, with unresolved D. V lost 2 bases and J 8 bases, leaving 24 bases between the germline ends. The germline V gene has CDR1 MNHEY and CDR2 SMNVEV (reference sequence). The CDR3 contains 17 residues. The CDR3, as DNA: TGTGCCAGCAGTTTAACGGGCGGAGGAGCCTTCGGAAGCGGCTACACCTTC. Amino acids: CASSLTGGGAFGSGYTF.

CDR3 coding DNA: TGCGCCAGCAGCCTGGGACAGGTGAACACTGAAGCTTTCTTT. This gives the protein CASSLGQVNTEAFF. The rearrangement links TRBV5-1 to TRBJ1-1, with 8 positions matching TRBD1. The CDR3 length is 14 residues. Trimming cost V 4 bases and J 0 bases; bases outside gene matches: 2. Germline V CDR1 and CDR2: SGHRS, YFSETQ.

As regards this clone: The junction does not match germline at one end; this may be a read error. This CDR3 reads CATSRGSEQGRIF. The CDR3 region has the DNA TGTGCCACCAGCAGGGGATCTGAACAGGGGAGAATCTTC. The chain couples TRBV15 to TRBJ1-2; 7 positions agree with TRBD1. The CDR3 spans 13 residues. In germline, CDR1 is LNHNV, CDR2 YYDKDF (reference sequence).

The chain combines TRBV30 with TRBJ2-1; possible D gene TRBD1, 6 bases. Germline V gene data show CDR1 as GTSNPN and CDR2 as SVGIG (reference sequence). Trimming removed 0 bases from V and 4 bases from J, with 13 bases in between. The CDR3 has 15 residues. CDR3 nucleotides: TGTGCCTGGAGTGTATCAGGGGCGTTTTACAATGAGCAGTTCTTC. It yields the protein CAWSVSGAFYNEQFF.

The genes are TRBV18 and TRBJ1-4, with TRBD1 as a possible D gene (5 bases). The CDR3 extends over 15 amino acids. In germline, CDR1 is KGHSH, CDR2 LQKENI. V was cut by 6 bases and J by 1 base, with 12 bases left in between. CDR3 amino acids: CASSTLQGTNEKLFF. CDR3 bases: TGTGCCAGCTCCACCCTGCAGGGAACTAATGAAAAACTGTTTTTT.

The chain couples TRBV6-2 or TRBV6-3 to TRBJ2-1, with unresolved D. V was clipped by 4 bases and J by 0 bases, with 13 bases between them. The CDR3 extends over 16 amino acids. CDR1 and CDR2 from the germline V gene are MNHEY and SVGEGT. In DNA, the CDR3 is TGTGCCAGCAGTTCCCTCGGTACGAGCTCCTACAATGAGCAGTTCTTC. Protein product: CASSSLGTSSYNEQFF.

The chain recombines TRBV27 with TRBJ1-2; a weak D match, TRBD1 (5 bases). Looked up from germline, CDR1 is MNHEY and CDR2 is SMNVEV (reference sequence). The CDR3 consists of 14 residues. Trimming pared 5 bases from V and 7 bases from J, leaving 17 bases between. The CDR3 DNA follows: TGTGCCAGCAGTCCCCTTTGGGGGGAGGGTGGCTACACCTTC. Translation: CASSPLWGEGGYTF.